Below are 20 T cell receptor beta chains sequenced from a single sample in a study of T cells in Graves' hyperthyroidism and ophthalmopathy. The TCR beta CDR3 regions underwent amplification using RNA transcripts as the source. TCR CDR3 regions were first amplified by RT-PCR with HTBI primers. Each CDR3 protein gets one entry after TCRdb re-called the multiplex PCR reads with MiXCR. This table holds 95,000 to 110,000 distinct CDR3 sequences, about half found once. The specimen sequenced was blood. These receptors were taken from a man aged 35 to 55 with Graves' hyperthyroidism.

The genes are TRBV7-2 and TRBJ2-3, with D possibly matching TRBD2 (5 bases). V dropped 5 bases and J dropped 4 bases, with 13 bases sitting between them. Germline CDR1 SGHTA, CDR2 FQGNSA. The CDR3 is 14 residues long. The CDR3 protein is CASSPGVIPDTQYF. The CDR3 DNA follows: TGTGCCAGCAGCCCCGGGGTAATCCCAGATACGCAGTATTTT.

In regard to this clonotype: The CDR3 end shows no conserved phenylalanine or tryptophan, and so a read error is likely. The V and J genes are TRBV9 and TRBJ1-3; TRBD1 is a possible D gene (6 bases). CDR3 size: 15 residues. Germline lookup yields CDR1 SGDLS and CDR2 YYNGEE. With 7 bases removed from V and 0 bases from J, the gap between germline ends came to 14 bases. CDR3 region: CASGATGFSGNTIYS. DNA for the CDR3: TGTGCCAGCGGCGCAACAGGGTTCTCTGGAAACACCATATATTCT.

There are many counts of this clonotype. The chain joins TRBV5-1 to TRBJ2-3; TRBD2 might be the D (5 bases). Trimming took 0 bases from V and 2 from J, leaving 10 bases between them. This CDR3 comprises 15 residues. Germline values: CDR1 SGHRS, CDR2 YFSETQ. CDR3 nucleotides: TGCGCCAGCAGCTTGGACCCGGGAACCACAGATACGCAGTATTTT. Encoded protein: CASSLDPGTTDTQYF. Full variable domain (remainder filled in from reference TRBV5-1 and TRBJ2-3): KAGVTQTPRYLIKTRGQQVTLSCSPISGHRSVSWYQQTPGQGLQFLFEYFSETQRNKGNFPGRFSGRQFSNSRSEMNVSTLELGDSALYLCASSLDPGTTDTQYFGPGTRLTVL.

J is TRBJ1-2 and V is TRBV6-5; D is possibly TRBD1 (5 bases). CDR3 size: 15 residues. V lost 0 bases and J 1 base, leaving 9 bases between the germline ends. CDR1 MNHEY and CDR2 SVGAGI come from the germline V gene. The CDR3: CASSYSAGHNYGYTF. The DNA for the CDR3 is TGTGCCAGCAGTTACTCAGCAGGGCATAACTATGGCTACACCTTC.

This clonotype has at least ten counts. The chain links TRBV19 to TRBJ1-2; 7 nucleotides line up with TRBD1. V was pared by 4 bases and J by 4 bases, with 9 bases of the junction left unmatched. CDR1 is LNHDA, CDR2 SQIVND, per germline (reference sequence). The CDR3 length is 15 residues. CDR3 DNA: TGTGCCAGTAGTACGGCATTGACAGGGAGCTATGGCTACACCTTC. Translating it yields CASSTALTGSYGYTF.

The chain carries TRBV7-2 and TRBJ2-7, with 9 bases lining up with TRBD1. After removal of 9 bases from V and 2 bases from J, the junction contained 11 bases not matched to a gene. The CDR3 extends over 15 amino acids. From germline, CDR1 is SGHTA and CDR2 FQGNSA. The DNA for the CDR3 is TGTGCCAGTAGTGCTGGGACAGGGAGCGCCTACGAGCAGTACTTC. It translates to CASSAGTGSAYEQYF.

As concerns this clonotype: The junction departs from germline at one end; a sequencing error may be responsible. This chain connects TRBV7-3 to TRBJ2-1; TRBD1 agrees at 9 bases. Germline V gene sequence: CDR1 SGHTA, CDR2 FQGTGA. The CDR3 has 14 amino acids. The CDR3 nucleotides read TGTGCCAGCAGCCGGGACAGGGTCTACAGTGAGCAGTTCTTC. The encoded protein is CASSRDRVYSEQFF.

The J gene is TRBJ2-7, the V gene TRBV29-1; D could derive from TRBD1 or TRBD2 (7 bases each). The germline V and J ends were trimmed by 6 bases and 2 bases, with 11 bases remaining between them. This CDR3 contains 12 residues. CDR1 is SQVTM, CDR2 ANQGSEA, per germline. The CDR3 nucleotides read TGCAGCGTCCCAGGGGGGGCCTACGAGCAGTACTTC. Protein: CSVPGGAYEQYF.

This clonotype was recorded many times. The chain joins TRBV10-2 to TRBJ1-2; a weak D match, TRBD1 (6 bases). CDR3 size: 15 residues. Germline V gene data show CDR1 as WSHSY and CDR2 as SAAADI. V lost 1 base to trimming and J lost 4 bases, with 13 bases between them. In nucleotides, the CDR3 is TGCGCCAGCAGTGAGTACGTGGGGGGCGCCTATGGCTACACCTTC. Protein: CASSEYVGGAYGYTF.

CDR3 sequence: CASSESSGYTF. The CDR3 DNA is TGTGCCAGCAGTGAATCCAGTGGCTACACCTTC. This sequence joins TRBV25-1 and TRBJ1-2; D remains ambiguous. Trimming shortened V by 1 base and J by 7 bases, and 4 bases separated the two germline ends. This CDR3 has 11 amino acids. From germline, CDR1 is MGHDK and CDR2 SYGVNS.

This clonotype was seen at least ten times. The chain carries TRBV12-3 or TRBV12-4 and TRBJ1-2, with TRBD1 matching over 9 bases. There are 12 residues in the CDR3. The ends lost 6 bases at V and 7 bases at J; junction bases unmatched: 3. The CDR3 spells CASRYRGLGYTF. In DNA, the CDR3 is TGTGCCAGCAGATACAGGGGGCTTGGCTACACCTTC.

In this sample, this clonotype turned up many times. The CDR3 is CASGQNSNQPQHF. In nucleotides, the CDR3 is TGTGCCAGCGGGCAGAATAGCAATCAGCCCCAGCATTTT. The chain has TRBV7-9 and TRBJ1-5, with D hard to call. Germline V CDR1 and CDR2: SEHNR, FQNEAQ (reference sequence). The length of the CDR3 is 13 residues. V was pared by 8 bases and J by 0 bases, with 8 bases between.

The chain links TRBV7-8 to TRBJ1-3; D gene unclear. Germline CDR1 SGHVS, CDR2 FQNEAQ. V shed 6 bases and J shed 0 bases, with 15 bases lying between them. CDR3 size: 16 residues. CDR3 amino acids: CASSSTRASSGNTIYF. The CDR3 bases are TGTGCCAGCAGTTCCACCCGGGCCAGCTCTGGAAACACCATATATTTT.

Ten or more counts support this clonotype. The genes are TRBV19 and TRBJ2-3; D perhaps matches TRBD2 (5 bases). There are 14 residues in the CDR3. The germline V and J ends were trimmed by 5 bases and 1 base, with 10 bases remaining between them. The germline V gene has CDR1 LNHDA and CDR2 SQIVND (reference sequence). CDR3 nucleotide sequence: TGTGCCAGTAGTGACGTGGAGGGCACAGATACGCAGTATTTT. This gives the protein CASSDVEGTDTQYF.

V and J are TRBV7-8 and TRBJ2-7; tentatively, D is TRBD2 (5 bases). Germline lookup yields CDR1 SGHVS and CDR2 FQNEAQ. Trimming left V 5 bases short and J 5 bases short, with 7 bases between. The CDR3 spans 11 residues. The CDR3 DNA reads TGTGCCAGCAGCCTTAGCGACGAGCAGTACTTC. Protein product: CASSLSDEQYF.

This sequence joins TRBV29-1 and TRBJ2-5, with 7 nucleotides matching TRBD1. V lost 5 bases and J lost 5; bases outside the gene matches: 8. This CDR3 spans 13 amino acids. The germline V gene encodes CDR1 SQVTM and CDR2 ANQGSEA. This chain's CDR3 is CSVSRQGGETQYF. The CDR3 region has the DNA TGCAGCGTTTCTCGACAGGGCGGTGAGACCCAGTACTTC.

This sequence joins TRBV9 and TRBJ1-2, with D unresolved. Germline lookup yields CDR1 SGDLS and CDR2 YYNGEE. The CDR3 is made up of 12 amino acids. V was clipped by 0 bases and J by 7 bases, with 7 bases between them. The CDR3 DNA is TGTGCCAGCAGCGTAGTTATCGGTGGCTACACCTTC. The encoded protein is CASSVVIGGYTF.

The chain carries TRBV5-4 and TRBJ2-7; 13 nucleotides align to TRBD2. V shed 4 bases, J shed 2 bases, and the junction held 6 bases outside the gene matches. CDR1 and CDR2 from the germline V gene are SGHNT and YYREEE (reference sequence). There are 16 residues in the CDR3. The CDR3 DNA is TGTGCCAGCAGCCCGGCGGGGACTAGCGGGGCCTACGAGCAGTACTTC. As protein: CASSPAGTSGAYEQYF.

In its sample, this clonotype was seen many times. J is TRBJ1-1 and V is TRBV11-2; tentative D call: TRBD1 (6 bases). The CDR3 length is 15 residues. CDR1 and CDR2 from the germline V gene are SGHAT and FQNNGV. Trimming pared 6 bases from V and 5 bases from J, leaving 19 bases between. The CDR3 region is CASSSTGTRKTEAFF. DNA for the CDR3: TGTGCCAGCAGTTCGACCGGGACAAGAAAAACTGAAGCTTTCTTT.

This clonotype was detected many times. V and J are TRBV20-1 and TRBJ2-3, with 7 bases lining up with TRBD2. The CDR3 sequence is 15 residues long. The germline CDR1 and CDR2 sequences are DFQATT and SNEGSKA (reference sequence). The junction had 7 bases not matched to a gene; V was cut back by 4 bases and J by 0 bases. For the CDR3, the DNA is TGCAGTGCTATCTCTAGCGGCCGCAGCACAGATACGCAGTATTTT. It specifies CSAISSGRSTDTQYF.